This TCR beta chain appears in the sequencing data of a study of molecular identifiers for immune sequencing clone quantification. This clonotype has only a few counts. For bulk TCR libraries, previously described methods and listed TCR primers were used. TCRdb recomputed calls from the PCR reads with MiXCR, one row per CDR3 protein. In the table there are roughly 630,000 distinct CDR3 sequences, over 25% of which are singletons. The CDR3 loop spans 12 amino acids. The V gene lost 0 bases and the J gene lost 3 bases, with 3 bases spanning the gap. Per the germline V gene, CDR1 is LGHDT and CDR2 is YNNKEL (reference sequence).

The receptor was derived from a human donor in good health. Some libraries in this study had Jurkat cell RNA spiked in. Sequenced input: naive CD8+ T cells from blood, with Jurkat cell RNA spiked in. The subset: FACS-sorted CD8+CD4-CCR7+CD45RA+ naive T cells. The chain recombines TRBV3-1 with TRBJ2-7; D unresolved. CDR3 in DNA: TGTGCCAGCAGCCAAGACATCTACGAGCAGTACTTC. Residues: CASSQDIYEQYF.